This T cell receptor beta chain was found in a study of beta chain features in type 1 diabetes (dated by TCRdb to 2017 to 2018). For context, the study as a whole: Patients and healthy donors did not differ in mean age, gender distribution, total cell number or subset yield. Across all samples, 90 million to 130 million sorted cells were examined, and cell number per subset correlated strongly with RNA yield. In the study, TCRB repertoires of sorted circulating CD4+ T cell subsets from recently diagnosed type 1 diabetes patients were compared with those of matched healthy donors. Regulatory and stem cell-like memory subsets were obtained from only 8 patients and about 8 healthy donors, while naive and central memory subsets were obtained from all 28 donors.

Each donor gave one peripheral blood draw, approximately 0.11 L on average, collected into heparinised tubes. A BD FACSAria II and a panel including CD45RO, CCR7, CD25, CD127, CD95 and CD27 were used to sort naive, central memory, regulatory and stem cell-like memory CD4+ T cells. Purity was above 98% for every sorted population. Right away, PBMCs were isolated by Lymphoprep density gradient centrifugation and were stained directly, with no culture step. To minimize batch effects, samples were stained and sorted in pairs, one healthy donor with one patient per experiment. The paper's findings and limits, for the study overall: Type 1 diabetes patients showed a moderate but significant shortening of TCRB CDR3 length in all four CD4+ subsets. Naive, central memory and regulatory TCRB repertoires appeared to be more similar among patients than among healthy donors. At VDJ recombination sites, type 1 diabetes patients had fewer insertions and more deleted nucleotides, which implies abnormalities in thymic rearrangement. Because small numbers of individuals were included in the HLA sub-analyses, any influence of HLA type on TCRB rearrangement was left unresolved. Because cDNA was sequenced instead of genomic DNA, highly expressing activated cells could be over-represented, though the groups showed no difference in activation or CD3 levels. PCR might favor shorter templates, but patient and control samples were amplified and corrected together, so any skew would affect both groups equally.

The entire isolated RNA was reverse transcribed using the High Capacity cDNA Reverse Transcription Kit, and thus expressed TCRB transcripts were sequenced. Deep immunoSEQ sequencing was performed on naive, central memory and regulatory T cell samples, with an average of around 3.4 million total reads per sample. After sorted cells were lysed in RLT buffer, RNA was extracted with DNase-treated RNeasy Micro or Mini kits, with the choice depending on cell number. To prevent cross-contamination, every cell subset was processed on its own, while patient and healthy donor samples were processed together. The immunoSEQ multiplex PCR was used to amplify TCRB sequences from cDNA, generating 87-bp fragments that spanned the CDR3 region. Sequencing of the amplicons was done on the Illumina HiSeq platform. Per the authors' processing: Synthetic template baselines were used to correct PCR bias computationally, reads within Hamming distance 2 were collapsed, and singletons that could not be merged were discarded. By aligning reads against IMGT, V, D and J genes, CDR3 length, and insertions or deletions at six rearrangement sites were assigned. Within each subset, clonotype counts were normalized to the number of sorted cells before true diversity and Gini coefficients were calculated with the tcR R package. Repertoire sharing was quantified using the overlap coefficient calculated on TCRB nucleotide sequences. This is the immuneACCESS table as TCRdb keeps it, with only in-frame sequences that have V and J called. A part of the clones is gone; compared with another copy, unresolved V genes explain less than half, and the rest is unexplained. That table supplies the V and J calls and clone size; D and trimming were determined from the DNA. The sample data list some 220,000 clones, and roughly a tenth of these were observed just once. 1% to 1.5% of the sample lies in the top ten.

There are 18 amino acids in the CDR3, from cysteine to phenylalanine inclusive. The only DNA kept is the CDR3, 54 bases in frame from the first base. The germline V gene encodes CDR1 GTSNPN and CDR2 SVGIG (reference sequence). V and J are trimmed by 6 bases and 5 bases, and the gene matches miss 21 bases of the junction. Comments on this clone: Its antigen has not been determined. No per-base quality is available; no much larger clone lies one base away.

This receptor was obtained from a man in his late teens or twenties in good health. The V and J segments used are TRBV30 and TRBJ2-7; the central 11 bases match TRBD2. The sequenced sample consisted of central memory CD4+ T cells from blood. The DNA is as follows: TGTGCCTGCCGAACCCCCGGGACTAGCGGCCAGCTGACTAACGAGCAGTACTTC. This translates into CACRTPGTSGQLTNEQYF.